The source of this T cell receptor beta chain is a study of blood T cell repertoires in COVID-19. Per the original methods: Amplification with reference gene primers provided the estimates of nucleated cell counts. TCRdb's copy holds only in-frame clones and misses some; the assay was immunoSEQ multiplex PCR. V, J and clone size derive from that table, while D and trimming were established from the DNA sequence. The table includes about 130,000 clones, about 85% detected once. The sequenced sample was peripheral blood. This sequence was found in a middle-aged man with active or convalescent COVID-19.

The CDR3 DNA is TGTGCCAGCAGGAGTACAGGGGGAACTGGAAACACCATATATTTT. Protein sequence: CASRSTGGTGNTIYF. The chain employs TRBV2 and TRBJ1-3; TRBD1 matches at 8 bases. With V trimmed by 6 bases and J by 2 bases, 6 bases remained unmatched. The germline gives CDR1 SNHLY, CDR2 FYNNEI. CDR3 size: 15 residues.